A single sample gave rise to the 20 T cell receptor beta chains below, sequenced in a study of T cell repertoires in aging, cancer and after chemotherapy. Amplification of TCR beta used genomic DNA extracted from peripheral blood. Multiplex touch-down PCR with TRB-A/B primers amplified rearranged V-D-J TRB sequences. One entry per CDR3 protein results from TCRdb running MiXCR on the multiplex PCR reads. The sample yields some 9,300 distinct CDR3 sequences, 20% to 30% seen once. The specimen was blood. The receptor set was obtained from a human donor with a blood cancer. The donor label of this sample is uncertain.

This clonotype was picked up a small number of times. V is TRBV30 and J is TRBJ1-1, with 7 nucleotides matching TRBD1. The CDR3 contains 12 residues. J gave up 10 bases and V 1 base, and 6 bases lay outside the gene matches. The germline V gene encodes CDR1 GTSNPN and CDR2 SVGIG (reference sequence). CDR3 loop: CAWSDKGGPAFF. The CDR3 DNA reads TGTGCCTGGAGTGATAAAGGGGGCCCAGCTTTCTTT. Looking up the rest from reference TRBV30 and TRBJ1-1 gives the full variable domain: SQTIHQWPATLVQPVGSPLSLECTVEGTSNPNLYWYRQAAGRGLQLLFYSVGIGQISSEVPQNLSASRPQDRQFILSSKKLLLSDSGFYLCAWSDKGGPAFFGQGTRLTVV.

This clonotype was seen a handful of times. The J gene is TRBJ1-1, the V gene TRBV30, with D perhaps matching TRBD1 (5 bases). CDR3 size: 12 residues. CDR1 and CDR2 from the germline V gene are GTSNPN and SVGIG (reference sequence). Trimming cost V 4 bases and J 5 bases, with 11 bases left between them. The CDR3 nucleotides are TGTGCCTGGACGGGGGGGGGGACTGAAGCTTTCTTT. Translated, it gives CAWTGGGTEAFF.

V usage is TRBV10-1 and J usage is TRBJ2-7; TRBD1 matches at 7 bases. CDR1 and CDR2 from the germline V gene are WNHNN and SYGVQD (reference sequence). CDR3 size: 15 residues. V shed 5 bases, J shed 6 bases, and the junction held 13 bases outside the gene matches. The CDR3 DNA reads TGCGCCAGCAGTCCGACAGGGTTAAGGGAGAGCGAGCAGTACTTC. This translates into CASSPTGLRESEQYF.

This clonotype was counted a few times. The chain recombines TRBV10-1 with TRBJ2-1, with 12 bases that match TRBD2. The junction had 8 bases not matched to a gene; V was cut back by 1 base and J by 7 bases. The CDR3 consists of 17 residues. Germline V lookup: CDR1 WNHNN, CDR2 SYGVQD (reference sequence). CDR3 in DNA: TGCGCCAGCAGTGAGTTGAGTGTCCTAGCGGGAGGGAATGAGCAGTTCTTC. Amino acid sequence: CASSELSVLAGGNEQFF.

This sequence joins TRBV29-1 and TRBJ2-2; 12 bases fit TRBD1. V trimming: 4 bases; J trimming: 2 bases; junction bases outside the gene matches: 5. The CDR3 is made up of 16 amino acids. Germline lookup yields CDR1 SQVTM and CDR2 ANQGSEA. As DNA, the CDR3 is TGCAGCGTTGCTGGGGACAGGGGGCTTAACACCGGGGAGCTGTTTTTT. The encoded protein is CSVAGDRGLNTGELFF.

The chain is built from TRBV30 and TRBJ2-7, with D possibly matching TRBD2 (7 bases). This CDR3 comprises 14 residues. V lost 0 bases, J lost 4 bases, and 13 bases lay in between. CDR1 and CDR2 (germline): GTSNPN, SVGIG (reference sequence). DNA for the CDR3: TGTGCCTGGAGTGTATGGGGGGGGCAATACGAGCAGTACTTC. Its translation: CAWSVWGGQYEQYF.

On this clonotype itself: At one end, the junction sequence differs from germline, possibly due to a read error. V and J are TRBV13 and TRBJ2-1; the D gene is possibly TRBD2 (5 bases). The length of the CDR3 is 12 residues. CDR1 is PRHDT, CDR2 FYEKMQ, per germline (reference sequence). The CDR3 DNA is TGTGCCAGCAGCGTAGGTAGCGAGGCGCAGTTCTTC. This gives the protein CASSVGSEAQFF. The full variable domain, with the rest looked up from reference TRBV13 and TRBJ2-1, is AAGVIQSPRHLIKEKRETATLKCYPIPRHDTVYWYQQGPGQDPQFLISFYEKMQSDKGSIPDRFSAQQFSDYHSELNMSSLELGDSALYFCASSVGSEAQFFGPGTRLTVL.

This clonotype was counted ten times or more. The chain carries TRBV7-6 and TRBJ2-1, with a weak D call TRBD2 (6 bases). With 1 base removed from V and 10 bases from J, the gap between germline ends came to 20 bases. CDR1 is SGHVS, CDR2 FNYEAQ, per germline. CDR3 size: 16 residues. The CDR3 spells CASSLGSPTSWTEQFF. The CDR3, as DNA: TGTGCCAGCAGCTTAGGTTCCCCAACTAGCTGGACGGAGCAGTTCTTC. Combining the CDR3 with reference TRBV7-6 and TRBJ2-1 gives the whole variable domain GAGVSQSPRYKVTKRGQDVALRCDPISGHVSLYWYRQALGQGPEFLTYFNYEAQQDKSGLPNDRFSAERPEGSISTLTIQRTEQRDSAMYRCASSLGSPTSWTEQFFGPGTRLTVL.

In its sample, this clonotype is medium-sized (0.01 to 0.1%). The chain links TRBV7-6 to TRBJ1-6, with D possibly TRBD1 on 6 matching bases. CDR3 length equals 17 residues. The V end lost 0 bases, the J end lost 2 bases, and 11 bases lay between the germline ends. The germline V gene encodes CDR1 SGHVS and CDR2 FNYEAQ. CDR3 residues: CASSLAAGVAYNSPLHF. The CDR3 region has the DNA TGTGCCAGCAGCTTAGCGGCAGGGGTTGCCTATAATTCACCCCTCCACTTT. Drawing the rest from reference TRBV7-6 and TRBJ1-6, the complete variable domain is GAGVSQSPRYKVTKRGQDVALRCDPISGHVSLYWYRQALGQGPEFLTYFNYEAQQDKSGLPNDRFSAERPEGSISTLTIQRTEQRDSAMYRCASSLAAGVAYNSPLHFGNGTRLTVT.

This clonotype qualifies as medium-sized. The chain is built from TRBV29-1 and TRBJ2-3, with D possibly TRBD1 on 5 matching bases. V gave up 3 bases and J gave up 1 base, with 5 bases separating them. Germline assignment: CDR1 SQVTM and CDR2 ANQGSEA. The CDR3 spans 12 residues. The CDR3 spells CSVDRGTDTQYF. DNA of the CDR3: TGCAGCGTTGACAGGGGCACAGATACGCAGTATTTT.

Relative to its sample, this clonotype is medium-sized. The chain recombines TRBV6-5 with TRBJ2-1; no definite D call. V was clipped by 5 bases and J by 2 bases, with 4 bases between them. The germline CDR1 and CDR2 sequences are MNHEY and SVGAGI. The CDR3 has 12 residues. CDR3 protein: CASSKTYNEQFF. In DNA, the CDR3 is TGTGCCAGCAGTAAGACCTACAATGAGCAGTTCTTC.

This clonotype was detected only a few times. The rearrangement links TRBV11-3 to TRBJ2-1, with D unresolved. V lost 5 bases to trimming and J lost 7 bases, with 15 bases between them. Germline CDR1 reads SGHNT; CDR2 reads YENEEA. The CDR3 length is 14 residues. The CDR3 reads CASSPRRAPNEQFF. The CDR3 nucleotides are TGTGCCAGCAGCCCACGGCGAGCCCCGAATGAGCAGTTCTTC.

J is TRBJ1-1 and V is TRBV7-2; 11 positions agree with TRBD1. V was pared by 5 bases and J by 4 bases, with 9 bases of the junction left unmatched. CDR3 length: 16 residues. The V gene's germline CDR1 is SGHTA and CDR2 FQGNSA. The CDR3 region is CASSRRTGTGGTEAFF. The CDR3 DNA reads TGTGCCAGCAGCCGCAGAACCGGGACAGGGGGCACTGAAGCTTTCTTT. Supplemented by reference TRBV7-2 and TRBJ1-1, the full variable domain reads GAGVSQSPSNKVTEKGKDVELRCDPISGHTALYWYRQSLGQGLEFLIYFQGNSAPDKSGLPSDRFSAERTGGSVSTLTIQRTQQEDSAVYLCASSRRTGTGGTEAFFGQGTRLTVV.

This clonotype came up a few times. This sequence joins TRBV7-6 and TRBJ1-5; TRBD1 is a possible D gene (5 bases). The germline V gene encodes CDR1 SGHVS and CDR2 FNYEAQ. This CDR3 contains 15 residues. Deletions cut 0 bases from V and 1 base from J, with 7 bases between. CDR3 region: CASSLAWGSNQPQHF. CDR3 sequence (DNA): TGTGCCAGCAGCTTAGCCTGGGGGAGCAATCAGCCCCAGCATTTT.

This clonotype turned up a few times. This chain uses TRBV15 with TRBJ1-5, with D unresolved. Trimming removed 2 bases at V and 3 bases at J, with 11 bases between. This CDR3 is built from 15 residues. CDR1 LNHNV and CDR2 YYDKDF come from the germline V gene (reference sequence). CDR3 in DNA: TGTGCCACCAGCAGAACTAGGGCAGTCAATCAGCCCCAGCATTTT. The encoded protein is CATSRTRAVNQPQHF.

This clonotype showed up just a few times. The chain's CDR3 is CAWSVGGNTEAFF. CDR3 DNA sequence: TGTGCCTGGAGTGTGGGGGGGAACACTGAAGCTTTCTTT. The chain has TRBV30 and TRBJ1-1; D possibly corresponds to TRBD1 (5 bases). This CDR3 region has 13 residues. Germline V CDR1 and CDR2: GTSNPN, SVGIG (reference sequence). Trimming shortened V by 0 bases and J by 1 base, and 6 bases separated the two germline ends.

This clonotype showed up just a few times. The genes are TRBV10-3 and TRBJ2-1, with 7 bases matching TRBD2. Germline-derived CDR1 and CDR2 are ENHRY and SYGVKD. V dropped 8 bases and J dropped 5; count of bases not matched to a gene: 15. The CDR3 is made up of 16 amino acids. The CDR3 region is CAIGGLVGRVDNEQFF. The CDR3 DNA follows: TGTGCCATCGGAGGACTAGTGGGGCGGGTTGACAATGAGCAGTTCTTC.

The V call is TRBV7-9, the J call TRBJ1-6; no reliable D call. Germline V gives CDR1 SEHNR, CDR2 FQNEAQ (reference sequence). V lost 1 base to trimming and J lost 6 bases, with 7 bases between them. There are 14 residues in the CDR3. The CDR3 region has the DNA TGTGCCAGCAGCTTAGATCCGATTAATTCACCCCTCCACTTT. It specifies CASSLDPINSPLHF.

As DNA, the CDR3 is TGCAGTGCTAGAGATCCCGGGACTGGAAACACCATATATTTT. This encodes CSARDPGTGNTIYF. The chain has TRBV20-1 and TRBJ1-3; D not certain. The CDR3 extends over 14 amino acids. V gave up 0 bases and J gave up 2 bases, with 8 bases separating them. Germline V CDR1 and CDR2: DFQATT, SNEGSKA (reference sequence).

This clonotype occurred a few times. V gene TRBV5-1 combines with J gene TRBJ2-7, with 9 bases that match TRBD2. V was pared by 3 bases and J by 6 bases, with 7 bases of the junction left unmatched. Germline V lookup: CDR1 SGHRS, CDR2 YFSETQ. This CDR3 has 14 amino acids. The CDR3 reads CASSSAGGRGEQYF. The CDR3 coding sequence is TGCGCCAGCAGCTCTGCGGGAGGGAGAGGCGAGCAGTACTTC.